This T cell receptor (beta chain) stems from a study of shared clonotypes between healthy human individuals. The V gene end was trimmed by 10 bases and the J gene end by 6 bases; junction bases not matched to a gene: 8. Germline CDR1 and CDR2: SGHVS and FQNEAQ. The length of the CDR3 is 13 residues. Each subset's genomic DNA was shared equally among a number of immunoSEQ plates. TCRdb's copy holds only in-frame clones and misses some; the assay was immunoSEQ multiplex PCR. The repertoire consists of 1.5 million to 1.9 million clones, with 95% to 99% occurring once and the leading ten covering about 0.45%.

The chain employs TRBV7-8 and TRBJ2-1; TRBD2 aligns across 8 bases. The sequence derives from a man aged 25 to 45 in good health. Source material: naive CD4+ T cells sorted from blood. Indicated subset: CD45RA+ positively selected. DNA for the CDR3: TGTGCCACCCAAAGCGGGAGTGTCAATGAGCAGTTCTTC. This translates into CATQSGSVNEQFF.